One and the same sample provided the 28 T cell receptor beta chains below, sequenced in a study of cytomegalovirus exposure and HLA in healthy donors. 13 Jbeta primers and 60 Vbeta primers were used for the PCR. Sequenced by immunoSEQ multiplex PCR; TCRdb stores in-frame clones only, minus some. Of around 160,000 clones in the sample, roughly 80% were seen once. The sequenced material came from PBMCs. The receptors here all came from a male donor in good health and CMV-seronegative.

V and J are TRBV6-5 and TRBJ1-2, with TRBD1 matching 7 bases. CDR1 is MNHEY, CDR2 SVGAGI, per germline. J lost 7 bases, V lost 6 bases, and 5 bases had no gene match. The CDR3 totals 12 residues. This CDR3 reads CASRAGQLGYTF. CDR3 DNA sequence: TGTGCCAGCAGGGCGGGACAGCTTGGCTACACCTTC.

The chain is built from TRBV21-1 and TRBJ1-1; the table gives TRBD1 as D, unverified against the DNA. TRBV21-1 represents a pseudogene. This CDR3 has 15 residues. CDR3 nucleotides: TGTGCCAGCAGCAAAGCCATAGGACAGGGGACTGAAGCTTTCTTT. This codes for CASSKAIGQGTEAFF.

This clone occurred a few times. The rearrangement joins TRBV4-1 to TRBJ2-7, with TRBD2 identical over 7 bases. This CDR3 contains 16 residues. J gave up 4 bases and V 4 bases, and 13 bases lay outside the gene matches. Germline assignment: CDR1 MGHRA and CDR2 YSYEKL. As DNA, the CDR3 is TGCGCCAGCAGCCCGGAGGGGCTAGCGGACGAGTACGAGCAGTACTTC. This encodes CASSPEGLADEYEQYF.

The chain combines TRBV5-6 with TRBJ2-2; no firm D call. The CDR3 is 14 residues long. Germline V gene sequence: CDR1 SGHDT, CDR2 YYEEEE. The germline V and J ends were trimmed by 3 bases and 1 base, with 7 bases remaining between them. The CDR3 DNA reads as TGTGCCAGCAGCTGGGCGAGGAACACCGGGGAGCTGTTTTTT. This sequence encodes CASSWARNTGELFF.

The sample holds a few counts of this clone. The J gene is TRBJ1-4, the V gene TRBV6-5, with 9 bases identical to TRBD1. After removal of 5 bases from V and 9 bases from J, the junction contained 1 base not matched to a gene. This CDR3 contains 12 residues. From germline, CDR1 is MNHEY and CDR2 SVGAGI. CDR3 bases: TGTGCCAGCAGTGGGACAGGGCAAAAACTGTTTTTT. Residues: CASSGTGQKLFF.

V usage is TRBV30 and J usage is TRBJ1-3; D gene ambiguous. CDR1 is GTSNPN, CDR2 SVGIG, per germline (reference sequence). The V and J ends lost 4 bases and 0 bases respectively, with 4 bases between them. This CDR3 has 12 amino acids. For the CDR3, the DNA is TGTGCCTGGACAGTCTCTGGAAACACCATATATTTT. It specifies CAWTVSGNTIYF.

The CDR3 is CASSFTREAYEQYF. CDR3 DNA sequence: TGTGCCAGCAGCTTCACTAGGGAGGCCTACGAGCAGTACTTC. J is TRBJ2-7 and V is TRBV11-2, with a possible D match to TRBD2 (6 bases). CDR1 is SGHAT, CDR2 FQNNGV, per germline. Trimming took 3 bases from V and 2 from J, leaving 11 bases between them. This CDR3 region has 14 residues.

V is TRBV7-8 and J is TRBJ1-1; weak D call: TRBD1 (6 bases). Germline V lookup: CDR1 SGHVS, CDR2 FQNEAQ. The CDR3 totals 15 residues. Trimming removed 4 bases from V and 0 bases from J, with 12 bases in between. CDR3 sequence: CASSSPTGMNTEAFF. DNA for the CDR3: TGTGCCAGCAGCTCCCCGACAGGTATGAACACTGAAGCTTTCTTT.

V usage is TRBV5-1 and J usage is TRBJ2-2; 9 bases match TRBD1. This CDR3 region has 14 residues. V was pared by 4 bases and J by 4 bases, with 2 bases of the junction left unmatched. From germline, CDR1 is SGHRS and CDR2 YFSETQ. The CDR3 loop is CASSPDRGTGELFF. CDR3 bases: TGCGCCAGCAGCCCGGACAGGGGCACCGGGGAGCTGTTTTTT.

V gene TRBV7-2 combines with J gene TRBJ1-1; TRBD1 matches at 10 bases. Germline CDR1 and CDR2: SGHTA and FQGNSA. V shed 5 bases, J shed 5 bases, and the junction held 11 bases outside the gene matches. The CDR3 consists of 16 residues. The CDR3 is CASSIGQGGGRTEAFF. In DNA form, the CDR3 reads TGTGCCAGCAGCATCGGACAGGGGGGTGGAAGAACTGAAGCTTTCTTT.

This rearrangement joins TRBV28 to TRBJ2-7, with 13 bases fitting TRBD2. The CDR3 contains 16 residues. Germline values: CDR1 MDHEN, CDR2 SYDVKM. With V trimmed by 5 bases and J by 6 bases, 10 bases remained unmatched. CDR3 loop: CASSDGLAGDGSEQYF. The CDR3 DNA follows: TGTGCCAGCAGTGACGGACTAGCGGGAGATGGGTCCGAGCAGTACTTC.

V is TRBV30 and J is TRBJ1-3; weak D call: TRBD1 (6 bases). This CDR3 is 16 amino acids long. Germline-derived CDR1 and CDR2 are GTSNPN and SVGIG (reference sequence). V shed 5 bases and J shed 0 bases, with 17 bases lying between them. The CDR3 loop reads CAWARTEGSSGNTIYF. In nucleotides, the CDR3 is TGTGCCTGGGCCCGGACAGAGGGAAGCTCTGGAAACACCATATATTTT.

This chain joins TRBV19 and TRBJ2-4; 7 bases are a match to TRBD1. The V and J ends lost 4 bases and 1 base, in that order; junction bases with no gene match: 10. CDR3 length: 17 residues. Germline CDR1 is LNHDA and CDR2 is SQIVND (reference sequence). CDR3 in DNA: TGTGCCAGTAGTAGCCTTAACAGGGGCGGTGCCAAAAACATTCAGTACTTC. It codes for CASSSLNRGGAKNIQYF.

The chain carries TRBV6-1 and TRBJ1-2, with 7 bases fitting TRBD1. Germline CDR1 reads MNHNS; CDR2 reads SASEGT. V was pared by 7 bases and J by 6 bases, with 11 bases of the junction left unmatched. The CDR3 has 14 amino acids. This CDR3 reads CASKKRQGKDGYTF. The CDR3, as DNA: TGTGCCAGCAAAAAAAGACAGGGCAAGGATGGCTACACCTTC.

This clone was observed once. The chain is built from TRBV6-5 and TRBJ2-5; D might be TRBD1 (6 bases). Germline assignment: CDR1 MNHEY and CDR2 SVGAGI. The V and J ends lost 0 bases and 2 bases respectively, with 10 bases between them. CDR3 length: 15 amino acids. The CDR3 DNA is TGTGCCAGCAGTTACTCTCGGACAGTGCAAGAGACCCAGTACTTC. It specifies CASSYSRTVQETQYF.

This clone was seen a single time. The V call is TRBV23-1, the J call TRBJ1-2; D possibly corresponds to TRBD1 (5 bases). TRBV23-1 counts as an open reading frame of uncertain function. V was shortened by 0 bases and J by 6 bases, with 11 bases between the two germline ends. CDR3 length: 14 residues. The CDR3 sequence is CASSQSWGEHGYTF. CDR3 coding DNA: TGCGCCAGCAGTCAATCGTGGGGGGAACATGGCTACACCTTC.

This clone was observed once. The chain combines TRBV5-1 with TRBJ2-3; TRBD1 matches at 10 bases. Looked up from germline, CDR1 is SGHRS and CDR2 is YFSETQ. CDR3 length: 14 amino acids. Losses at the gene ends were 5 bases for V and 6 bases for J; bases not matched to a gene: 6. CDR3: CASSSDRGLDTQYF. The CDR3 DNA is TGCGCCAGCAGTAGTGACAGGGGGCTGGATACGCAGTATTTT.

The J gene is TRBJ2-3, the V gene TRBV30, with TRBD2 matching over 8 bases. Trimming cost V 1 base and J 0 bases; bases outside gene matches: 9. Germline V gene sequence: CDR1 GTSNPN, CDR2 SVGIG (reference sequence). This CDR3 comprises 17 residues. The CDR3 loop is CAWSGTRLARSTDTQYF. The DNA of the CDR3 is TGTGCCTGGAGTGGAACCCGACTAGCGCGTAGCACAGATACGCAGTATTTT.

The V call is TRBV7-6, the J call TRBJ2-1, with 11 bases matching TRBD2. The germline gives CDR1 SGHVS, CDR2 FNYEAQ. Losses at the gene ends were 4 bases for V and 0 bases for J; bases not matched to a gene: 8. The CDR3 covers 18 residues. The DNA for the CDR3 is TGTGCCAGCAGCTACCGGACTAGCGGGCTGAGCTCCTACAATGAGCAGTTCTTC. Translating gives CASSYRTSGLSSYNEQFF.

The chain is built from TRBV27 and TRBJ2-1, with a weak D call TRBD2 (6 bases). The germline V and J ends were trimmed by 0 bases and 6 bases, with 6 bases remaining between them. The CDR3 is 13 amino acids. Germline V gene data show CDR1 as MNHEY and CDR2 as SMNVEV (reference sequence). CDR3 protein: CASSLSRGNEQFF. Written as DNA, the CDR3 is TGTGCCAGCAGTTTATCGCGGGGCAATGAGCAGTTCTTC.

The rearrangement links TRBV7-2 to TRBJ1-2; D gene uncertain. Germline V CDR1 and CDR2: SGHTA, FQGNSA. This CDR3 has 13 residues. V dropped 5 bases and J dropped 0 bases, with 7 bases sitting between them. The DNA for the CDR3 is TGTGCCAGCAGCCGAACAGCTAACTATGGCTACACCTTC. It encodes CASSRTANYGYTF.

This clone was picked up a small number of times. CDR3 bases: TGTGCCAGCAGACCCACAGGGGGAGGGAGGACTGAAGCTTTCTTT. Amino acid sequence: CASRPTGGGRTEAFF. The chain combines TRBV6-5 with TRBJ1-1; 8 nucleotides align to TRBD1. CDR3 length: 15 amino acids. CDR1 and CDR2 from the germline V gene are MNHEY and SVGAGI. Trimming at V came to 6 bases and at J to 5 bases, leaving 11 bases not matched to a gene.

This chain's CDR3 is CASSPHSGRGNSVEQFF. CDR3 nucleotides: TGTGCCAGCAGCCCCCATAGCGGGAGAGGTAATAGTGTGGAGCAGTTCTTC. The chain employs TRBV7-9 and TRBJ2-1; 9 positions agree with TRBD2. The germline V gene encodes CDR1 SEHNR and CDR2 FQNEAQ (reference sequence). Germline trimming cut 5 bases from V and 10 bases from J; bases unmatched to any gene: 18. CDR3 size: 17 residues.

This rearrangement joins TRBV10-3 to TRBJ1-2; TRBD1 aligns across 11 bases. The CDR3 runs 12 residues. Germline V gene lookup returns CDR1 ENHRY and CDR2 SYGVKD. Trimming took 7 bases from V and 8 from J; bases not matched to a gene: 3. Written as DNA, the CDR3 is TGTGCCATCACCTGGACAGGGGGCGGCTACACCTTC. Translated, it gives CAITWTGGGYTF.

J is TRBJ1-1 and V is TRBV6-1, with no clear D. Trimming shortened V by 0 bases and J by 10 bases, and 15 bases separated the two germline ends. CDR3 length equals 14 residues. Germline loops: CDR1 MNHNS, CDR2 SASEGT. This CDR3 reads CASSEASRLGGAFF. The DNA of the CDR3 is TGTGCCAGCAGTGAAGCTTCCCGGCTGGGAGGAGCTTTCTTT.

The V call is TRBV20-1, the J call TRBJ2-1; D gene unclear. The germline V gene encodes CDR1 DFQATT and CDR2 SNEGSKA (reference sequence). Trimming stripped 3 bases from V and 7 bases from J, with 7 bases between. CDR3 size: 11 residues. The CDR3 nucleotides are TGCAGTGCTAGCTCTAGAAATGAGCAGTTCTTC. It specifies CSASSRNEQFF.

V is TRBV4-1 and J is TRBJ2-1; TRBD2 aligns across 7 bases. V gave up 1 base and J gave up 4 bases; unmatched junction bases: 1. This CDR3 region has 14 residues. The germline gives CDR1 MGHRA, CDR2 YSYEKL. The CDR3 region has the DNA TGCGCCAGCAGCCAAGGGGAGGGTTACAATGAGCAGTTCTTC. This encodes CASSQGEGYNEQFF.

This clone was seen a handful of times. The V call is TRBV11-2, the J call TRBJ2-1; D might be TRBD1 (5 bases). Trimming left V 4 bases short and J 12 bases short, with 13 bases between. Germline V gene data show CDR1 as SGHAT and CDR2 as FQNNGV. This CDR3 spans 12 amino acids. The CDR3 DNA follows: TGTGCCAGCAGCTCCACCGACCAGGGGCAGTTCTTC. It codes for CASSSTDQGQFF. The full variable domain, in which reference TRBV11-2 and TRBJ2-1 provide the parts outside the CDR3, is EAGVAQSPRYKIIEKRQSVAFWCNPISGHATLYWYQQILGQGPKLLIQFQNNGVVDDSQLPKDRFSAERLKGVDSTLKIQPAKLEDSAVYLCASSSTDQGQFFGPGTRLTVL.